Following are 28 T cell receptor beta chains from one sample sequenced in a study of response to subunit inactivated influenza vaccine. TCRdb itself ran the RT-PCR reads through MiXCR, one entry per CDR3 protein. The sample carries around 300,000 distinct CDR3 sequences, approximately 23% recorded once. Sequenced material: PBMCs from blood, taken about 20 months after vaccination. These receptors were collected from a man between 45 and 75 years old who received an inactivated influenza vaccine.

This clonotype was counted once. The chain couples TRBV7-2 to TRBJ2-1, with D tentatively TRBD2 (5 bases). V lost 6 bases and J 3 bases, leaving 15 bases between the germline ends. The CDR3 has 15 amino acids. Germline CDR1 and CDR2: SGHTA and FQGNSA. Here the CDR3 DNA reads TGTGCCAGCAGTCCCCTTTCGGGAAACTACAATGAGCAGTTCTTC. Amino acid sequence: CASSPLSGNYNEQFF.

In its sample, this clonotype was seen a few times. This chain links TRBV7-9 with TRBJ2-7, with a possible D match to TRBD2 (5 bases). V dropped 6 bases and J dropped 2 bases, with 14 bases sitting between them. The germline gives CDR1 SEHNR, CDR2 FQNEAQ (reference sequence). The CDR3 sequence is 14 residues long. As DNA, the CDR3 is TGTGCCAGCAGTTTACTTCCCGGGACCTACGAGCAGTACTTC. Its translation: CASSLLPGTYEQYF.

This clonotype was observed many times. The chain links TRBV9 to TRBJ1-1; D not certain. CDR3 length equals 15 residues. V shed 2 bases and J shed 6 bases, with 17 bases lying between them. Germline V CDR1 and CDR2: SGDLS, YYNGEE. In nucleotides, the CDR3 is TGTGCCAGCAGCGTTTTGGACCCGGGAAGGTCTGAAGCTTTCTTT. Its protein is CASSVLDPGRSEAFF.

This clonotype was detected only a few times. This chain uses TRBV6-5 with TRBJ1-1; TRBD1 matches 8 bases. The ends lost 6 bases at V and 11 bases at J; junction bases unmatched: 8. CDR1 MNHEY and CDR2 SVGAGI come from the germline V gene. CDR3 length equals 12 residues. This chain's CDR3 is CASSRTGGLAFF. For the CDR3, the DNA is TGTGCCAGCAGCAGAACAGGGGGACTGGCTTTCTTT.

The J gene is TRBJ2-3, the V gene TRBV12-3 or TRBV12-4; 7 bases are a match to TRBD2. CDR3 length: 16 amino acids. After removal of 6 bases from V and 1 base from J, the junction contained 10 bases not matched to a gene. CDR3 sequence (DNA): TGTGCCAGCAGAGGGGTGGGTGCGGGGGGCACAGATACGCAGTATTTT. Translating it yields CASRGVGAGGTDTQYF.

This CDR3 is CASSLAHGGNTEAFF. The CDR3 DNA is TGTGCCAGCAGCTTAGCCCACGGGGGTAACACTGAAGCTTTCTTT. The chain is built from TRBV7-6 and TRBJ1-1; possible D gene TRBD1, 5 bases. The germline V gene encodes CDR1 SGHVS and CDR2 FNYEAQ. The CDR3 sequence is 15 residues long. V was trimmed by 0 bases and J by 2 bases, leaving 10 bases between them.

The chain has TRBV5-1 and TRBJ2-7; TRBD2 might be the D (6 bases). V lost 0 bases and J lost 4, with 11 bases in between. Looked up from germline, CDR1 is SGHRS and CDR2 is YFSETQ. The CDR3 is made up of 14 amino acids. In nucleotides, the CDR3 is TGCGCCAGCAGCTTGGTCCCGGGACTTTACGAGCAGTACTTC. Amino acids: CASSLVPGLYEQYF.

The chain joins TRBV6-2 or TRBV6-3 to TRBJ1-1; no firm D call. Trimming removed 2 bases from V and 0 bases from J, with 7 bases in between. CDR1 and CDR2 from the germline V gene are MNHEY and SVGEGT. The CDR3 sequence is 14 residues long. The CDR3 loop reads CASSYPHLNTEAFF. Written as DNA, the CDR3 is TGTGCCAGCAGTTACCCCCACTTGAACACTGAAGCTTTCTTT.

The CDR3 sequence is CASSRGNSYNSPLHF. The DNA for the CDR3 is TGTGCCAGCAGTCGGGGGAACTCCTATAATTCACCCCTCCACTTT. The chain joins TRBV6-2 or TRBV6-3 to TRBJ1-6; a weak D match, TRBD1 (5 bases). In germline, CDR1 is MNHEY, CDR2 SVGEGT. V dropped 5 bases and J dropped 0 bases, with 8 bases sitting between them. The CDR3 has 15 residues.

The genes are TRBV6-1 and TRBJ1-1, with 7 bases lining up with TRBD1. CDR1 is MNHNS, CDR2 SASEGT, per germline. The CDR3 has 15 residues. The V segment lost 7 bases and the J segment 0 bases; nucleotides outside the gene matches: 8. The CDR3 region has the DNA TGTGCCAGCACTAACAGGGGCCCCATGAACACTGAAGCTTTCTTT. Its protein product is CASTNRGPMNTEAFF.

This chain uses TRBV9 with TRBJ2-5, with 8 bases fitting TRBD1. CDR3 length: 16 residues. Trimming cost V 0 bases and J 4 bases; bases outside gene matches: 8. Looked up from germline, CDR1 is SGDLS and CDR2 is YYNGEE. CDR3 DNA: TGTGCCAGCAGCGTAGACGGTCGGCAGGGGGCAGAGACCCAGTACTTC. This encodes CASSVDGRQGAETQYF.

The genes are TRBV6-5 and TRBJ2-6, with D perhaps being TRBD1 or TRBD2 (5 bases each). Germline-derived CDR1 and CDR2 are MNHEY and SVGAGI. Trimming cost V 3 bases and J 4 bases, with 10 bases left between them. This CDR3 spans 15 amino acids. CDR3 region: CASSYGGPGANVLTF. The CDR3 nucleotides read TGTGCCAGCAGTTATGGGGGACCAGGGGCCAACGTCCTGACTTTC.

This clonotype has a handful of counts. The CDR3 spells CASKPGGDTGELFF. CDR3 DNA: TGTGCCAGCAAACCAGGGGGCGACACCGGGGAGCTGTTTTTT. The chain is built from TRBV2 and TRBJ2-2; 8 bases fit TRBD1. Germline loops: CDR1 SNHLY, CDR2 FYNNEI. This CDR3 has 14 amino acids. Trimming at V came to 7 bases and at J to 3 bases, leaving 4 bases not matched to a gene.

The V call is TRBV12-3 or TRBV12-4, the J call TRBJ1-2; no definite D call. CDR3 length: 14 amino acids. V gave up 3 bases and J gave up 5 bases, with 13 bases separating them. The CDR3 nucleotides are TGTGCCAGCAGTTTTTCCGCGGACGGATATGGCTACACCTTC. Its translation: CASSFSADGYGYTF.

This clonotype was seen repeatedly, ten times or more. The chain employs TRBV29-1 and TRBJ1-1; D ambiguous. V was cut by 5 bases and J by 4 bases, with 8 bases left in between. From germline, CDR1 is SQVTM and CDR2 ANQGSEA. The CDR3 has 11 residues. The CDR3 DNA reads TGCAGCGTTTCGGACGTCACTGAAGCTTTCTTT. This translates into CSVSDVTEAFF.

This clonotype was found a few times. The chain links TRBV15 to TRBJ1-2; 7 bases align to TRBD1. The junction had 5 bases not matched to a gene; V was cut back by 5 bases and J by 5 bases. Germline V gives CDR1 LNHNV, CDR2 YYDKDF (reference sequence). CDR3 length: 13 amino acids. In DNA form, the CDR3 reads TGTGCCACCAGCGAGACAGGGAGTTATGGCTACACCTTC. Translation gives CATSETGSYGYTF.

This chain links TRBV10-3 with TRBJ2-1; no reliable D call. Trimming took off 4 bases at V and 12 bases at J, with 13 bases between the two ends. The CDR3 runs to 12 residues. The germline V gene has CDR1 ENHRY and CDR2 SYGVKD. DNA of the CDR3: TGTGCCATCAGTGGAACGGGCGAAGGGCAGTTCTTC. This encodes CAISGTGEGQFF.

This clonotype showed up just a few times. V and J are TRBV5-1 and TRBJ2-7; D uncertain. The V gene lost 0 bases and the J gene lost 6 bases, with 13 bases spanning the gap. This CDR3 comprises 14 residues. From germline, CDR1 is SGHRS and CDR2 YFSETQ. CDR3 amino acids: CASSLVAEIGEQYF. DNA for the CDR3: TGCGCCAGCAGCTTGGTTGCGGAGATCGGCGAGCAGTACTTC.

The V gene is TRBV12-3 or TRBV12-4, the J gene TRBJ1-1; 9 nucleotides match TRBD1. V shed 5 bases and J 7 bases; nucleotides not matched to a gene: 5. This CDR3 comprises 13 residues. The CDR3 DNA reads TGTGCCAGCAGTCTCACAGGGGGCGTTGAAGCTTTCTTT. Translating gives CASSLTGGVEAFF.

This clonotype has just a few counts. The rearrangement links TRBV15 to TRBJ2-5, with D unclear. The length of the CDR3 is 15 residues. Germline loops: CDR1 LNHNV, CDR2 YYDKDF (reference sequence). V was pared by 3 bases and J by 1 base, with 12 bases between. For the CDR3, the DNA is TGTGCCACCAGCAGTGGCAACGGCGCCCAAGAGACCCAGTACTTC. As protein: CATSSGNGAQETQYF.

The chain employs TRBV12-3 or TRBV12-4 and TRBJ1-5; the D is unclear. CDR3 size: 13 residues. V gave up 3 bases and J gave up 5 bases, with 8 bases separating them. The CDR3 here is CASSFGAYQPQHF. The CDR3, as DNA: TGTGCCAGCAGTTTTGGCGCCTATCAGCCCCAGCATTTT.

This clonotype was found a few times. The chain joins TRBV18 to TRBJ2-4; D unresolved. This CDR3 has 19 amino acids. Per the germline V gene, CDR1 is KGHSH and CDR2 is LQKENI. The germline V and J ends were trimmed by 0 bases and 0 bases, with 18 bases remaining between them. The DNA of the CDR3 is TGTGCCAGCTCACCACCGGCCAGGTTGGGCGATCTAGCCAAAAACATTCAGTACTTC. Its translation is CASSPPARLGDLAKNIQYF.

This chain links TRBV4-3 with TRBJ2-6, with D maybe TRBD2 (5 bases). V gave up 3 bases and J gave up 0 bases, with 15 bases separating them. The V gene's germline CDR1 is LGHNA and CDR2 YSLEER. There are 18 residues in the CDR3. This chain's CDR3 is CASSQSTPRDSGANVLTF. DNA for the CDR3: TGCGCCAGCAGCCAGTCTACCCCCCGGGACTCTGGGGCCAACGTCCTGACTTTC.

Worth noting for this clonotype: At one end, the junction sequence differs from germline, possibly due to a read error. The chain is built from TRBV11-2 and TRBJ2-7; 13 bases fit TRBD2. The CDR3 covers 15 residues. Per the germline V gene, CDR1 is SGHAT and CDR2 is FQNNGV. The CDR3: CASSQGLAGNYGQYF. DNA of the CDR3: TGTGCCAGCAGCCAGGGACTAGCGGGGAACTACGGGCAGTACTTC. The full variable domain, its missing parts supplied by reference TRBV11-2 and TRBJ2-7, is EAGVAQSPRYKIIEKRQSVAFWCNPISGHATLYWYQQILGQGPKLLIQFQNNGVVDDSQLPKDRFSAERLKGVDSTLKIQPAKLEDSAVYLCASSQGLAGNYGQYFGPGTRLTVT.

On this clonotype: Compared with germline, one end of the junction differs, possibly owing to a read error. This rearrangement joins TRBV20-1 to TRBJ1-3, with a weak D call TRBD1 (6 bases). Germline V gives CDR1 DFQATT, CDR2 SNEGSKA (reference sequence). CDR3 length: 14 residues. CDR3 DNA sequence: TGCAGTGCTAGAGATTATGGGGGCGGAAACGCCATATATTTT. Amino acid sequence: CSARDYGGGNAIYF.

This clonotype was recorded many times. The chain is built from TRBV29-1 and TRBJ1-5; a possible D gene is TRBD1 (6 bases). Germline lookup yields CDR1 SQVTM and CDR2 ANQGSEA. The CDR3 spans 14 residues. V shed 6 bases and J shed 4 bases, with 16 bases lying between them. This CDR3 is CSVRWGGYNQPQHF. The CDR3 nucleotides read TGCAGCGTCCGGTGGGGGGGCTATAATCAGCCCCAGCATTTT.

The chain has TRBV10-3 and TRBJ2-5; TRBD2 aligns across 12 bases. CDR1 and CDR2 from the germline V gene are ENHRY and SYGVKD. The CDR3 has 18 amino acids. V shed 6 bases, J shed 1 base, and the junction held 12 bases outside the gene matches. Written as DNA, the CDR3 is TGTGCCATCAGGAGGACTAGCGGGGATGGGGAGGCCCAAGAGACCCAGTACTTC. This sequence encodes CAIRRTSGDGEAQETQYF.

The V and J genes are TRBV29-1 and TRBJ1-1; D is perhaps TRBD1 (5 bases). The germline V gene encodes CDR1 SQVTM and CDR2 ANQGSEA. The CDR3 length is 12 residues. Trimming removed 5 bases from V and 7 bases from J, with 14 bases in between. The CDR3 spells CSVSESRGEAFF. The DNA of the CDR3 is TGCAGCGTTTCAGAGTCTAGGGGTGAAGCTTTCTTT.